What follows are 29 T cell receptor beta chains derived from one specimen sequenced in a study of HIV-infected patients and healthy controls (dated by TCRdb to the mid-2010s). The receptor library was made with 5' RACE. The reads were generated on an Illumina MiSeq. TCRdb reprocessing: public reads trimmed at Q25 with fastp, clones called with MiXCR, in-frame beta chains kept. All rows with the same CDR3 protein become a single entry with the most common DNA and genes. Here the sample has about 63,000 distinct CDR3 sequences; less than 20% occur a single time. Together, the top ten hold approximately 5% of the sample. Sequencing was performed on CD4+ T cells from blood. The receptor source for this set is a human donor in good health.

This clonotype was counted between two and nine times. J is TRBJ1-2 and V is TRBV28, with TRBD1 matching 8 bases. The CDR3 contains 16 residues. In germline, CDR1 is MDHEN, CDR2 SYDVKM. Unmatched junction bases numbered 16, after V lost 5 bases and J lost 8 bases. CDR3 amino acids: CASSILSGTGLKGYTF. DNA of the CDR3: TGTGCCAGCAGTATCTTATCCGGGACAGGTCTTAAGGGCTACACCTTC.

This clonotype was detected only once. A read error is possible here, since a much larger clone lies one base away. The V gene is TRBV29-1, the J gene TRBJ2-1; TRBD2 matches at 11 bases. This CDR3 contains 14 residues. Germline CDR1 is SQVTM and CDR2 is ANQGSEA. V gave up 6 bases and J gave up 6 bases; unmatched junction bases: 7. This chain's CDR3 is CSVETSGKANEQFF. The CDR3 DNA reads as TGCAGCGTGGAGACTAGCGGGAAGGCCAATGAGCAGTTCTTC.

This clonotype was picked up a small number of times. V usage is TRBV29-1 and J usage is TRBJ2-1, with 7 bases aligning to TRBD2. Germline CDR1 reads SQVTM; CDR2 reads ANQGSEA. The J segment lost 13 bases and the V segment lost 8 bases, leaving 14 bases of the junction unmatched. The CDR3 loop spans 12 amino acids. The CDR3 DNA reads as TGCAGCCAGAAATATTATGAAGCGGGACAGTTCTTC. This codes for CSQKYYEAGQFF.

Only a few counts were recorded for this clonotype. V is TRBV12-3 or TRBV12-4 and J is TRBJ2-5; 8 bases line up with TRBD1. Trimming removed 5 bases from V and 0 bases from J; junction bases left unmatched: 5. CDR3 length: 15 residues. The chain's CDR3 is CASSPSDRDQETQYF. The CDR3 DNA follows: TGTGCCAGCAGTCCATCGGACAGGGACCAAGAGACCCAGTACTTC.

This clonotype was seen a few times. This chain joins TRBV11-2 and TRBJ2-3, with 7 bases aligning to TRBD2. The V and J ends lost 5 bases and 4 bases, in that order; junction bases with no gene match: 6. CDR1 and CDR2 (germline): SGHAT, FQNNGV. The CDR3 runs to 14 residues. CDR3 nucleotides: TGTGCCAGCAGCAGTCAGCGGGGATCAGATACGCAGTATTTT. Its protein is CASSSQRGSDTQYF.

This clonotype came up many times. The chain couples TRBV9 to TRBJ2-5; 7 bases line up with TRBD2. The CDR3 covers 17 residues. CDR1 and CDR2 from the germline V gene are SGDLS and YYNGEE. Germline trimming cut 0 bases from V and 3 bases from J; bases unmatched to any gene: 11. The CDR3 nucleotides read TGTGCCAGCAGCGTAGCTCATCCCCTAGCGGATAAAGAGACCCAGTACTTC. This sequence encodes CASSVAHPLADKETQYF. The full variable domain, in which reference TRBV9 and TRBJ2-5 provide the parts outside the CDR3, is DSGVTQTPKHLITATGQRVTLRCSPRSGDLSVYWYQQSLDQGLQFLIQYYNGEERAKGNILERFSAQQFPDLHSELNLSSLELGDSALYFCASSVAHPLADKETQYFGPGTRLLVL.

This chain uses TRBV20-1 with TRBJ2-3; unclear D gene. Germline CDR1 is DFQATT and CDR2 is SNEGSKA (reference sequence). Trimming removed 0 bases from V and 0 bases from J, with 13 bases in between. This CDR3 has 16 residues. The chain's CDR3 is CSARDIRSPSTDTQYF. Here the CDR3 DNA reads TGCAGTGCTAGAGATATAAGGTCACCTAGCACAGATACGCAGTATTTT.

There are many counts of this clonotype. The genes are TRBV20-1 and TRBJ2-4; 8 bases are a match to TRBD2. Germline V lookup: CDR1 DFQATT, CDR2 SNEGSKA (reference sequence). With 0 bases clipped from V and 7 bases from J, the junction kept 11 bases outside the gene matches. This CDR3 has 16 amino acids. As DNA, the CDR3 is TGCAGTGCTAGAGAGAGCGGGAGAAAAGTGGATAACATTCAGTACTTC. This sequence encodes CSARESGRKVDNIQYF.

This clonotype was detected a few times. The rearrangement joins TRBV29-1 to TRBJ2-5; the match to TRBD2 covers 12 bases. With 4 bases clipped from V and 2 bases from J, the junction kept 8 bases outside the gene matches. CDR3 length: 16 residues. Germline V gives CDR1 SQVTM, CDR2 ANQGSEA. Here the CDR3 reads CSVGGLAGRQQETQYF. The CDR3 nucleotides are TGCAGCGTTGGTGGACTAGCGGGGCGACAACAAGAGACCCAGTACTTC.

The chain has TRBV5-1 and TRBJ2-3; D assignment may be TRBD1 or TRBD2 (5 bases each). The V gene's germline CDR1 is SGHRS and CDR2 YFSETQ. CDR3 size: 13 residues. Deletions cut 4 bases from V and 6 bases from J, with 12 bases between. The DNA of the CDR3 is TGCGCCAGCAGCCTGAGGGGCGACGATACGCAGTATTTT. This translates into CASSLRGDDTQYF. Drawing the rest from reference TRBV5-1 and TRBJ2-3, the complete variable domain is KAGVTQTPRYLIKTRGQQVTLSCSPISGHRSVSWYQQTPGQGLQFLFEYFSETQRNKGNFPGRFSGRQFSNSRSEMNVSTLELGDSALYLCASSLRGDDTQYFGPGTRLTVL.

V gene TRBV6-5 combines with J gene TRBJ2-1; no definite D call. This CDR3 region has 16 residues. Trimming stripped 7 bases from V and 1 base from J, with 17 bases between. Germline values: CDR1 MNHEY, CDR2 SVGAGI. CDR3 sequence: CASTSDRADSYNEQFF. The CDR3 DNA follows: TGTGCCAGCACCTCTGACCGGGCGGATTCCTACAATGAGCAGTTCTTC.

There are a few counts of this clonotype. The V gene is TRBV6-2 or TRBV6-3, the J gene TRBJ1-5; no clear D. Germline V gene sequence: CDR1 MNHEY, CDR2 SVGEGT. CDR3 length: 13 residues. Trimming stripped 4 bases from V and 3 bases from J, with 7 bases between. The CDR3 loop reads CASSFTDNQPQHF. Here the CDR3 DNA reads TGTGCCAGCAGTTTCACAGACAATCAGCCCCAGCATTTT.

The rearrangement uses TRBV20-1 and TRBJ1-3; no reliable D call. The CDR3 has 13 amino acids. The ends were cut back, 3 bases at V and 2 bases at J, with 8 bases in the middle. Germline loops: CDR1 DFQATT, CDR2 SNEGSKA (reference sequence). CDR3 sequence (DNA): TGCAGTGCTAGGTCTGGGACTGGAAACACCATATATTTT. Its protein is CSARSGTGNTIYF.

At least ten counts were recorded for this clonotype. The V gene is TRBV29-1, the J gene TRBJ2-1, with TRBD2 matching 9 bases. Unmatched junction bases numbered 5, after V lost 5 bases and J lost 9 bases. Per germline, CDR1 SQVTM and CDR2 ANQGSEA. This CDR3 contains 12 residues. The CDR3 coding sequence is TGCAGCGTTTCTTGGCGGGGGGGTGAGCAGTTCTTC. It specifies CSVSWRGGEQFF.

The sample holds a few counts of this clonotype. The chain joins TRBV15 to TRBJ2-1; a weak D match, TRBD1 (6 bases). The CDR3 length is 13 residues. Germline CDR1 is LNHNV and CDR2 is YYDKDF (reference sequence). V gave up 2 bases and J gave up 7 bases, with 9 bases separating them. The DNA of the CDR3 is TGTGCCACCAGCAGAAACAGGGTTAATGAGCAGTTCTTC. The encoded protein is CATSRNRVNEQFF.

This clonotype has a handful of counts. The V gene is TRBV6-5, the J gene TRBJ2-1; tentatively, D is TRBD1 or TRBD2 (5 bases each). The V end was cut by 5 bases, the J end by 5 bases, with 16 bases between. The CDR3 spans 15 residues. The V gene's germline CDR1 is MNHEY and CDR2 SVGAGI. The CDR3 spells CASSPPGPLNNEQFF. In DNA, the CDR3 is TGTGCCAGCAGTCCCCCGGGACCACTAAACAATGAGCAGTTCTTC.

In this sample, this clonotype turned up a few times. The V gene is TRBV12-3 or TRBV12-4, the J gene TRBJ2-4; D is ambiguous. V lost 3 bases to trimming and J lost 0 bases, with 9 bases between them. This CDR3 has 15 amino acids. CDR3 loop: CASSFRPQAKNIQYF. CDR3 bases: TGTGCCAGCAGTTTCAGGCCGCAAGCCAAAAACATTCAGTACTTC.

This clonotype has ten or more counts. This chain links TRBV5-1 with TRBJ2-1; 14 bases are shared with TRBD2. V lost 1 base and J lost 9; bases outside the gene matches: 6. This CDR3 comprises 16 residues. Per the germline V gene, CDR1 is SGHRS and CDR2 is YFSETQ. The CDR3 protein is CASSLSTSGGAGEQFF. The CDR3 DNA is TGCGCCAGCAGCTTGTCGACTAGCGGGGGGGCCGGTGAGCAGTTCTTC.

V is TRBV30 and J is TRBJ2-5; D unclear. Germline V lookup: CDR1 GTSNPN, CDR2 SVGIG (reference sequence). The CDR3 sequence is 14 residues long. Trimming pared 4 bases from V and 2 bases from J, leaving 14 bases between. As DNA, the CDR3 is TGTGCCTGGAACAGCCGTTTGTTGCAAGAGACCCAGTACTTC. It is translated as CAWNSRLLQETQYF.

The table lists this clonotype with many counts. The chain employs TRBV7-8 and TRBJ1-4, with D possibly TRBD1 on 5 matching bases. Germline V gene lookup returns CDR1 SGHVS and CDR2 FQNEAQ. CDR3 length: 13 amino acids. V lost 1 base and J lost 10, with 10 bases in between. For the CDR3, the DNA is TGTGCCAGCAGCTTAGACGGGAGGGGAAAACTGTTTTTT. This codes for CASSLDGRGKLFF.

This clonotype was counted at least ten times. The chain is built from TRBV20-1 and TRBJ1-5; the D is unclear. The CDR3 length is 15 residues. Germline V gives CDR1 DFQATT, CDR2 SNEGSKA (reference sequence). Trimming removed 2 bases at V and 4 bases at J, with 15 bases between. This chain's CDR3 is CSARPSTAYNQPQHF. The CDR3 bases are TGCAGTGCTAGACCCTCTACAGCTTATAATCAGCCCCAGCATTTT.

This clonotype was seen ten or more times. In nucleotides, the CDR3 is TGTGCCAGCAGCTTAGCTAGCGGGAGTGAGTTGAGAGGAGAGACCCAGTACTTC. Protein sequence: CASSLASGSELRGETQYF. The chain is built from TRBV7-9 and TRBJ2-5; 9 bases are shared with TRBD2. The CDR3 is 18 residues long. Germline CDR1 and CDR2: SEHNR and FQNEAQ (reference sequence). The V segment lost 0 bases and the J segment 4 bases; nucleotides outside the gene matches: 12. The full variable domain, in which reference TRBV7-9 and TRBJ2-5 provide the parts outside the CDR3, is DTGVSQNPRHKITKRGQNVTFRCDPISEHNRLYWYRQTLGQGPEFLTYFQNEAQLEKSRLLSDRFSAERPKGSFSTLEIQRTEQGDSAMYLCASSLASGSELRGETQYFGPGTRLLVL.

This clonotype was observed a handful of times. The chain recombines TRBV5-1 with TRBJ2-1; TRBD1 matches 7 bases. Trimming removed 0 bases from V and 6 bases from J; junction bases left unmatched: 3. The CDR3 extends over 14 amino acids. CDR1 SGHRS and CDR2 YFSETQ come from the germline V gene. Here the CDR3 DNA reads TGCGCCAGCAGCTTGGGGGACAGAATCAATGAGCAGTTCTTC. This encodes CASSLGDRINEQFF.

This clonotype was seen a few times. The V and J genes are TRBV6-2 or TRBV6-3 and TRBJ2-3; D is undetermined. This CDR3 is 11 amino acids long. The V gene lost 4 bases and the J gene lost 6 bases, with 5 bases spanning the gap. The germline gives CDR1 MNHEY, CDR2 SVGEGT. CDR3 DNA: TGTGCCAGCAGTTCCCCGGATACGCAGTATTTT. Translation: CASSSPDTQYF.

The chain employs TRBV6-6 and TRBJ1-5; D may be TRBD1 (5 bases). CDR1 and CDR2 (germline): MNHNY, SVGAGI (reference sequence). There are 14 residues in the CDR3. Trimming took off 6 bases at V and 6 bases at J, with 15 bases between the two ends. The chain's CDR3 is CASSHKQEGQPQHF. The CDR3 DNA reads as TGTGCCAGCAGCCATAAACAGGAGGGTCAGCCCCAGCATTTT.

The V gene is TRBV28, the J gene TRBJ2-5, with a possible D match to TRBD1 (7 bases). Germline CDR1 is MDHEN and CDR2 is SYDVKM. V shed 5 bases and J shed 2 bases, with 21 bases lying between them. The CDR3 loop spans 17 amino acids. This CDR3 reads CASSPLGGRGFQETQYF. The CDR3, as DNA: TGTGCCAGCAGTCCCCTCGGGGGCAGGGGGTTTCAAGAGACCCAGTACTTC. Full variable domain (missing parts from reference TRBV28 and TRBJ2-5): DVKVTQSSRYLVKRTGEKVFLECVQDMDHENMFWYRQDPGLGLRLIYFSYDVKMKEKGDIPEGYSVSREKKERFSLILESASTNQTSMYLCASSPLGGRGFQETQYFGPGTRLLVL.

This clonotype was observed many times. The CDR3 DNA reads as TGTGCCAGCAGCCTCGTGTTGGGGAGCACCGGGGAGCTGTTTTTT. Its protein is CASSLVLGSTGELFF. The genes are TRBV3-1 and TRBJ2-2, with D tentatively TRBD2 (5 bases). The CDR3 is made up of 15 amino acids. CDR1 LGHDT and CDR2 YNNKEL come from the germline V gene (reference sequence). Trimming stripped 4 bases from V and 4 bases from J, with 13 bases between.

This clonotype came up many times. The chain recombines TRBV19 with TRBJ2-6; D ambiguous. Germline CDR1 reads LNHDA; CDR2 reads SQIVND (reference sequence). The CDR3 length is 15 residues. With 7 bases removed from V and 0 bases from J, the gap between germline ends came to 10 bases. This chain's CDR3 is CASKNDPSGANVLTF. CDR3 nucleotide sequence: TGTGCCAGTAAGAATGACCCCTCTGGGGCCAACGTCCTGACTTTC.

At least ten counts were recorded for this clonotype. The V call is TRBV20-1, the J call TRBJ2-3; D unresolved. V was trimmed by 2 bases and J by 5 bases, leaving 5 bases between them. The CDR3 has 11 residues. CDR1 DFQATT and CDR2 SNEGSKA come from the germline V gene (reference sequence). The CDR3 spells CSARRVDTQYF. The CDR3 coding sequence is TGCAGTGCTAGACGGGTAGATACGCAGTATTTT.